Listed below are T cell receptor beta chains from one sample, sequenced in a study of cytomegalovirus exposure and HLA in healthy donors. Here immunoSEQ multiplex PCR was the method, and the copy in TCRdb shows in-frame clones only, minus some. The sample yields under 250,000 clones, around 76% seen once. Sequencing input: PBMCs. These receptors all stem from a young man in good health and CMV-seronegative. The CDR3 runs from the conserved cysteine through the conserved F or W. The order of the fields is V gene, clone size, D gene, J gene, CDR3 protein, CDR3 DNA. The D gene is left open where the match is weak. The listing skips clone size in some rows; elsewhere it reads once, few, many or a size class.

TRBV5-5,-,-,TRBJ1-2,CASSLDTRDYGYTF,TGTGCCAGCAGCTTGGATACGAGGGACTATGGCTACACCTTC
TRBV5-1,few,-,TRBJ1-5,CASSFNPLVTDNQPQHF,TGCGCCAGCAGCTTTAACCCCCTTGTCACAGACAATCAGCCCCAGCATTTT
TRBV5-1,-,TRBD2,TRBJ2-7,CASSLASSGSSFYEQYF,TGCGCCAGCAGCTTGGCCAGTAGCGGGAGCTCCTTCTACGAGCAGTACTTC
TRBV2,-,-,TRBJ2-3,CASSGGIVTDTQYF,TGTGCCAGCAGCGGCGGGATTGTCACAGATACGCAGTATTTT
TRBV30,-,TRBD2,TRBJ2-3,CAWTHFQAGGGDTQYF,TGTGCCTGGACACATTTTCAAGCGGGAGGGGGAGATACGCAGTATTTT
TRBV28,few,-,TRBJ2-2,CASKTGTSNTGELFF,TGTGCCAGCAAGACCGGGACATCGAACACCGGGGAGCTGTTTTTT
TRBV9,-,TRBD2,TRBJ2-5,CASSPQGLAVYQETQYF,TGTGCCAGCAGCCCCCAGGGACTAGCGGTGTACCAAGAGACCCAGTACTTC
TRBV5-4,-,-,TRBJ2-7,CASSLAEGGEQYF,TGTGCCAGCAGCTTGGCCGAGGGTGGCGAGCAGTACTTC
TRBV19,few,TRBD1,TRBJ1-6,CASKNGDRDNSPLHF,TGTGCCAGTAAGAACGGAGACAGGGACAATTCACCCCTCCACTTT
TRBV29-1,-,TRBD1,TRBJ1-1,CSVGTANTEAFF,TGCAGCGTGGGGACAGCGAACACTGAAGCTTTCTTT
TRBV7-2,-,-,TRBJ1-5,CASSLGPVVNQPQHF,TGTGCCAGCAGCTTAGGGCCAGTCGTCAATCAGCCCCAGCATTTT
TRBV5-1,-,-,TRBJ2-7,CASSLVPGTFGEQYF,TGCGCCAGCAGCTTGGTCCCCGGGACTTTCGGCGAGCAGTACTTC
TRBV6-5,-,TRBD1,TRBJ2-7,CASSSGTVGDHEQYF,TGTGCCAGCAGTTCAGGGACAGTGGGGGACCACGAGCAGTACTTC
TRBV19,-,TRBD2,TRBJ2-1,CASSLRTSGRVSNEQFF,TGTGCCAGTAGTTTGCGGACTAGCGGGAGGGTATCCAATGAGCAGTTCTTC
TRBV18,-,TRBD2,TRBJ2-7,CASSPGRRDYYEQYF,TGTGCCAGCTCACCGGGAAGAAGGGACTACTACGAGCAGTACTTC
TRBV6-6,-,-,TRBJ1-1,CASSGGGTEAFF,TGTGCCAGCAGTGGGGGGGGAACTGAAGCTTTCTTT
TRBV15,-,-,TRBJ2-3,CATSRDLSTDTQYF,TGTGCCACCAGCAGAGATCTTAGCACAGATACGCAGTATTTT
TRBV7-9,-,TRBD2,TRBJ2-3,CASSSGTSGFGTQYF,TGTGCCAGCAGCTCCGGGACTAGCGGATTTGGTACGCAGTATTTT
TRBV15,once,-,TRBJ2-3,CATSPAGTTDTQYF,TGTGCCACCAGCCCGGCGGGAACCACAGATACGCAGTATTTT
TRBV28,-,-,TRBJ1-2,CASSRNSEANYGYTF,TGTGCCAGCAGTCGAAACAGTGAAGCTAACTATGGCTACACCTTC
TRBV6-1,-,TRBD2,TRBJ2-7,CATDLAGIYEQYF,TGTGCCACGGACCTAGCGGGGATCTACGAGCAGTACTTC
TRBV28,once,TRBD1,TRBJ2-7,CASIPLGGTGIYEQYF,TGTGCCAGCATCCCCCTCGGGGGGACAGGGATCTACGAGCAGTACTTC
TRBV9,-,TRBD1,TRBJ2-5,CASSVAGQGQETQYF,TGTGCCAGCAGCGTAGCGGGACAGGGACAAGAGACCCAGTACTTC